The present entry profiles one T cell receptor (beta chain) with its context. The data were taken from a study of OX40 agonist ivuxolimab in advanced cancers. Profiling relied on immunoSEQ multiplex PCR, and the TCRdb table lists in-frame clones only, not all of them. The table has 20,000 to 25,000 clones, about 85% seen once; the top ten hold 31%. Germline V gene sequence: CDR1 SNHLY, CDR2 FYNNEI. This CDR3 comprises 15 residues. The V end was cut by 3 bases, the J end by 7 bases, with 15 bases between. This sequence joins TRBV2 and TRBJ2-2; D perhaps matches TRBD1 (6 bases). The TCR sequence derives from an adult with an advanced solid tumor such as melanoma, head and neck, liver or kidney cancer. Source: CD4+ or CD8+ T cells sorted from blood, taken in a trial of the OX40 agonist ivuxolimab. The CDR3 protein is CASSDDQGRHGELFF. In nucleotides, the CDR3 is TGTGCCAGCAGTGACGATCAGGGGCGCCACGGGGAGCTGTTTTTT.